This T cell receptor beta chain derives from a study of CXCR3-negative and CXCR3-positive naive CD8 T cells. Study results and limitations: Naive cells that were CXCR3-negative or CXCR3-positive used TRBV-TRBJ genes alike, while memory cells diverged. For CXCR3-positive naive cells, TRB CDR3s were more hydrophobic than those of CXCR3-negative naive cells.

As for this clonotype: Its target is not known.

Per germline, CDR1 DFQATT and CDR2 SNEGSKA (reference sequence). CDR3 length: 15 amino acids. Naive CD8+ T lymphocytes were specified as CD45RO-CCR7+CD27+CD95-. Via 5' RACE with UMI labels, TRB cDNA libraries were prepared. TCRdb reprocessed the 5' RACE reads, with one entry per CDR3 protein and no DNA. The table lists some 100,000 distinct CDR3 sequences, with around 0.35% in the top ten. The clonotype originates from a human donor in good health. Some clones in this sample may be carry-over from other donors' samples. This chain links TRBV20-1 with TRBJ2-1. Sequences were obtained from naive CXCR3+ CD8+ T cells from blood. Subset: CD45RO-CCR7+CD27+CD95- naive CD8+ T cells expressing CXCR3 (TNR3+). This CDR3 reads CSAGDPSIGYNEQFF.